The subject of this entry is one TCR beta chain. Data came from immunoSEQ multiplex PCR; TCRdb stores just in-frame clones and leaves some out. Here the sample spans over a million clones, roughly 96% being singletons. This entry is derived from a study of shared clonotypes between healthy human individuals. V gave up 4 bases and J gave up 3 bases, with 19 bases separating them. The CDR3 is 17 residues long. Germline V lookup: CDR1 SGHVS, CDR2 FQNEAQ. This chain links TRBV7-8 with TRBJ2-1; tentative D call: TRBD2 (6 bases). Sequences were obtained from naive CD4+ T cells sorted from blood. Subset specified: CD45RA+ positively selected. The receptor was derived from a man aged 25-40 years in good health. CDR3: CASSSGGKRPNYNEQFF. The CDR3 DNA reads TGTGCCAGCAGCTCCGGCGGGAAGCGGCCAAACTACAATGAGCAGTTCTTC.